This T cell receptor beta chain was found in a study of vaccination effects on CD4 cells after COVID-19 (dated 2022 in TCRdb). As for the study more broadly: Each participant got two doses of an mRNA SARS-CoV-2 vaccine, either BNT162b2 or mRNA-1273. The study compared SARS-CoV-2 spike-specific CD4+ TCR repertoires before and after mRNA vaccination in COVID-19 convalescent patients and infection-naive vaccine recipients. A total of more than 8 COVID-19 convalescent patients and a handful of SARS-CoV-2-naive healthy vaccine recipients were included in the full study. The Oncomine TCR Beta short-read assay on an Illumina iSeq 100 was used to sequence cultures from other donors in the study. Summary of the overall study and its limitations: The study was limited by a small number of convalescent patients, and early post-infection timepoints were lacking. Among healthy vaccine recipients, nearly all vaccine-induced clones were SARS-CoV-2 mono-reactive, and just 1 of 255 was cross-reactive with common cold coronaviruses. At late post-vaccination timepoints, both infection-induced and vaccine-induced clones showed marked clonal contraction, consistent with waning T cell responses.

To identify antigen-specific CD4+ T cell clonotypes by their expansion, the ViraFEST assay first stimulated PBMC with viral peptide pools and then applied TCR sequencing. After around eleven days of culture, CD4+ T cells were isolated with the EasySep CD4+ T cell isolation kit. None of the healthy vaccine recipients had a prior SARS-CoV-2 infection, which was confirmed by nucleocapsid antibody tests that came back negative both before and after vaccination. Some 2 million PBMC per well were cultured in IMDM with roughly 5% human AB serum, roughly 10 IU/ml IL-2 and gentamicin, plus 10 ug/ml peptides. On days 3 and 7, half of the culture medium was replaced with fresh IL-2-containing medium. Unless otherwise noted, each peptide stimulation condition was cultured in triplicate wells. Using Ficoll-Paque Plus gradient centrifugation, PBMC were separated from whole blood and then either used fresh or cryopreserved at -140C. Overlapping peptide pools spanned the spike proteins of SARS-CoV-2 and the common cold coronaviruses HCoV-NL63, HCoV-OC43 and HCoV-229E. The QIAamp micro DNA kit was used to extract genomic DNA from the cultured CD4+ T cells.

Comments on this clone: The clone's antigen remains unknown. No clone much larger than this one lies a single base away; base qualities are absent.

Library generation was performed with the immunoSEQ multiplex PCR assay. TCR beta CDR3 sequencing was performed on DNA from the cultured, isolated CD4+ T cells. In the source study's methods: The analysis removed non-productive TCR sequences, trimmed reads to the CDR3 region, and retained only CDR3s that were 7 or more amino acids long. Antigen-specific clonotypes were identified using the MANAFEST web app by comparison of expansion in peptide wells against reference cultures. To count as positive, a clone had to show expansion at FDR<0.05 compared with the reference and with all other wells, an odds ratio above 5, and a frequency above 0.1% in two replicate wells. A clonotype was called cross-reactive if it was significantly expanded both in SARS-CoV-2 spike wells and in at least one common cold coronavirus spike condition. Levenshtein distance calculated with the stringdist R package was used to assess CDR3 similarity, and unrooted trees were constructed with ape in R 3.6.1. Sourced from immuneACCESS, this table was stored by TCRdb with only in-frame sequences that have V and J called. A share of the clones is absent; for the studies checked, an unresolved V gene accounts for under half, and the remainder has no known explanation. For V, J and clone size, that table is used; D and trimming come from the DNA. The sample table lists fewer than 30,000 clones, over 70% of them with a count of one. The ten largest account for around a tenth of the sample.

Per the germline V gene, SNHLY is the CDR1 and FYNNEI is the CDR2. The CDR3 covers 11 residues, taking in both the cysteine and the phenylalanine. Left in the record is the CDR3 DNA by itself, 33 bases read in frame from the first base. Trimming takes 5 bases from V and 8 bases from J, and the germline ends sit 9 bases apart. The source is a human donor who received a COVID-19 vaccine. The V and J genes are TRBV2 and TRBJ1-2; the D gene cannot be resolved reliably. The source material was CD4+ T cells from PBMCs cultured with HCoV-NL63 spike peptides, sampled before COVID-19 vaccination. The meaning of the sample's cell subset or site label: HCoV-NL63 spike overlapping peptide pool stimulation. The encoded CDR3 is CASSYAGGYTF. The DNA sequence follows: TGTGCCAGCAGTTATGCGGGAGGCTACACCTTC.